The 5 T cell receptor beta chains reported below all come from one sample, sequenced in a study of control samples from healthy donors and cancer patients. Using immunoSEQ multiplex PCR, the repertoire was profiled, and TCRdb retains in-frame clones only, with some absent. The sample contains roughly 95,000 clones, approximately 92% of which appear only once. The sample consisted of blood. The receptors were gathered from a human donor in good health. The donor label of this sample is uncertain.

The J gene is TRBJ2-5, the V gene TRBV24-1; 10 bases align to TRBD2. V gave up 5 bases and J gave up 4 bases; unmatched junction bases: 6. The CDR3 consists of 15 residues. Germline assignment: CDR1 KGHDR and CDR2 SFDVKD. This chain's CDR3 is CATSVLAGDLETQYF. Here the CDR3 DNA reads TGTGCCACCAGTGTCCTAGCGGGGGATTTAGAGACCCAGTACTTC.

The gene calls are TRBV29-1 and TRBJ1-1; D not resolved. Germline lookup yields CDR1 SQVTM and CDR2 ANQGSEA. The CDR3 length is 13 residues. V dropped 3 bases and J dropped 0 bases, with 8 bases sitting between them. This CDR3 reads CSVERQLNTEAFF. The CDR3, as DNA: TGCAGCGTTGAGAGGCAGTTGAACACTGAAGCTTTCTTT.

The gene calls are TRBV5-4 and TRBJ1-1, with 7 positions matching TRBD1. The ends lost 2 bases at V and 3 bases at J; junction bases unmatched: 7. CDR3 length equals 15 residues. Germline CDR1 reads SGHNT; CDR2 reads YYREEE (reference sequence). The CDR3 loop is CASSLGQAVDTEAFF. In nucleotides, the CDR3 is TGTGCCAGCAGCTTAGGACAGGCGGTCGACACTGAAGCTTTCTTT.

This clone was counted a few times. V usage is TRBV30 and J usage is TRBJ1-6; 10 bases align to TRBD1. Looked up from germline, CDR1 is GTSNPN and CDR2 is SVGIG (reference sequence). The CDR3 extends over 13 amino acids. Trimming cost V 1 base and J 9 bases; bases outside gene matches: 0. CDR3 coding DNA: TGTGCCTGGAGTGGACAGGGGGCTTCACCCCTCCACTTT. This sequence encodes CAWSGQGASPLHF.

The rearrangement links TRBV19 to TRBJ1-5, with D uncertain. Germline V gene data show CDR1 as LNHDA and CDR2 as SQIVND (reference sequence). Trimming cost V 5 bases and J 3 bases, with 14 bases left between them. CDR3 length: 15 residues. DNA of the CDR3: TGTGCCAGTAGTGCGAACAGAAGGGTCAATCAGCCCCAGCATTTT. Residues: CASSANRRVNQPQHF.